The rows below give T cell receptor beta chains drawn from one sample of a study of blood T cell repertoires in COVID-19. Here immunoSEQ multiplex PCR was the method, and the copy in TCRdb shows in-frame clones only, minus some. The sample contains about 380,000 clones, less than 90% of which appear only once. Sequences were obtained from PBMCs or T cells enriched from blood (not recorded which). These receptors came from a young woman who had recovered from COVID-19. CDR3s include the opening cysteine and the closing phenylalanine or tryptophan. The D gene is left open where the match is weak.

D gene: TRBD1
J gene: TRBJ1-2
V gene: TRBV18
CDR3 protein: CASWDRTSYGYTF

D gene: TRBD1
J gene: TRBJ1-2
V gene: TRBV11-1
CDR3 protein: CASSSGQVNYGYTF

D gene: .
J gene: TRBJ1-4
V gene: TRBV27
CDR3 protein: CASSPRSIGEKLFF

D gene: .
J gene: TRBJ1-4
V gene: TRBV2
CDR3 protein: CASSVTATNEKLFF

D gene: .
J gene: TRBJ1-2
V gene: TRBV6-1
CDR3 protein: CASSEASTGSNLYGYTF

D gene: .
J gene: TRBJ1-2
V gene: TRBV27
CDR3 protein: CASSLRGTREVYTF

D gene: TRBD1
J gene: TRBJ1-2
V gene: TRBV18
CDR3 protein: CASSPPGQGYGYTF

D gene: TRBD1
J gene: TRBJ1-1
V gene: TRBV2
CDR3 protein: CASRGQGGTEAFF

D gene: TRBD1
J gene: TRBJ1-5
V gene: TRBV19
CDR3 protein: CASNRDRDDQPQHF

D gene: TRBD1
J gene: TRBJ2-7
V gene: TRBV28
CDR3 protein: CASRKQGWYEQYF

D gene: TRBD1
J gene: TRBJ2-5
V gene: TRBV7-2
CDR3 protein: CASSLRAGQDRQETQYF

D gene: .
J gene: TRBJ2-7
V gene: TRBV28
CDR3 protein: CASSSIQQGFPSYEQYF

D gene: TRBD2
J gene: TRBJ2-5
V gene: TRBV2
CDR3 protein: CASSAWTSGQETQYF

D gene: .
J gene: TRBJ1-4
V gene: TRBV6-6
CDR3 protein: CASSYPHGSNEKLFF

D gene: TRBD1
J gene: TRBJ1-2
V gene: TRBV29-1
CDR3 protein: CSVELHGQGYGYTF

D gene: .
J gene: TRBJ2-7
V gene: TRBV4-2
CDR3 protein: CASSPEGGGHYEQYF

D gene: .
J gene: TRBJ1-2
V gene: TRBV7-8
CDR3 protein: CASSRFLQGTNYGYTF

D gene: .
J gene: TRBJ2-7
V gene: TRBV14
CDR3 protein: CASSQIGASVYEQYF

D gene: .
J gene: TRBJ2-5
V gene: TRBV28
CDR3 protein: CASSLWSYQETQYF

D gene: .
J gene: TRBJ1-3
V gene: TRBV9
CDR3 protein: CASSAGTLTFGNTIYF

D gene: .
J gene: TRBJ2-7
V gene: TRBV3-1/TRBV3-2
CDR3 protein: CASSQAVHEQYF

D gene: .
J gene: TRBJ1-1
V gene: TRBV6-1
CDR3 protein: CASSETQEKVTEAFF

D gene: TRBD2
J gene: TRBJ2-2
V gene: TRBV18
CDR3 protein: CASSPPAGGPFGELFF

D gene: TRBD1
J gene: TRBJ1-3
V gene: TRBV5-1
CDR3 protein: CASSSDGTGRNTIYF

D gene: .
J gene: TRBJ2-7
V gene: TRBV27
CDR3 protein: CASSPHGSALSYEQYF

D gene: .
J gene: TRBJ2-5
V gene: TRBV7-8
CDR3 protein: CASSLGGGHQETQYF

D gene: .
J gene: TRBJ1-6
V gene: TRBV5-6
CDR3 protein: CASSRQVGSPLHF

D gene: TRBD1
J gene: TRBJ1-6
V gene: TRBV5-4
CDR3 protein: CASSNVDRGDSPLHF

D gene: TRBD1
J gene: TRBJ1-6
V gene: TRBV5-8
CDR3 protein: CASSTLDRGSYNSPLHF

D gene: TRBD1
J gene: TRBJ1-1
V gene: TRBV4-1
CDR3 protein: CASSPTGAVRGMDTEAFF